The present T cell receptor (beta chain) was sequenced within a study of CD8 T cells in ankylosing spondylitis. General observations from the study: The study identified a TCR beta motif of several highly homologous variants that appeared characteristic of ankylosing spondylitis blood. Significant enrichment of disease-linked clones was reported in matched ankylosing spondylitis synovial fluid.

With molecular barcodes, quantitative 5'-RACE was used to make the TCR beta libraries. MiXCR, run by TCRdb on the 5' RACE reads, gives a single entry per CDR3 protein. The sample carries some 38,000 distinct CDR3 sequences, 10% recorded once. Ten or more counts support this clonotype. Its antigen is still unknown. The CDR3 runs 13 residues. V was cut by 6 bases and J by 8 bases, with 16 bases left in between. The sequencing input was blood, either unsorted or a sorted T cell fraction (not recorded which). The TCR comes from a male donor with ankylosing spondylitis or in good health (not recorded which). The chain is built from TRBV12-3 or TRBV12-4 and TRBJ1-2; maybe TRBD1 (6 bases). Here the CDR3 reads CASSPTGLVGYTF. In DNA, the CDR3 is TGTGCCAGCAGCCCCACAGGGTTGGTAGGCTACACCTTC.